This is a list of T cell receptor beta chains from one sample in a study of sequential checkpoint blockade in melanoma. Profiling relied on immunoSEQ multiplex PCR, and the TCRdb table lists in-frame clones only, not all of them. The data hold several thousand clones, with roughly a fifth observed a single time. Here the sequenced sample was tumor tissue (inferred from file names), taken from a patient given nivolumab and ipilimumab in sequence. The receptors derive from a human donor with melanoma. Each CDR3 is given with its conserved first and last residue. D genes are given only for firm matches. Some rows have no size entry. The others give once, few or many, or a class for an expanded clone.

J gene,D gene,clone size,V gene,CDR3 DNA,CDR3 protein
TRBJ2-1,-,-,TRBV6-7,TGTGCCAGCAGTCGGACTAATGAGCAGTTCTTC,CASSRTNEQFF
TRBJ2-7,-,medium-sized,TRBV6-8,TGTGCCAGCTCCTATCCCTCCACAGGAACCCTCTCCTACGAGCAGTACTTC,CASSYPSTGTLSYEQYF
TRBJ1-2,-,-,TRBV29-1,TGCAGCGTTGAAAATGACCGGTACTATGGCTACACCTTC,CSVENDRYYGYTF
TRBJ2-7,TRBD1,-,TRBV11-3,TGTGCCAGCAGCCCTAACAGGGGGCCCTACGAGCAGTACTTC,CASSPNRGPYEQYF
TRBJ2-1,-,few,TRBV18,TGTGCCAGCTCACCAGGGCAGGGAATGAGTGAGCAGTTCTTC,CASSPGQGMSEQFF
TRBJ2-7,TRBD2,few,TRBV7-6,TGTGCCAGCAGCCGGACCAGCCAGCGGGGCCCCTACGAGCAGTACTTC,CASSRTSQRGPYEQYF
TRBJ1-6,-,-,TRBV6-8,TGTGCCAGCAGTTCCCACCCCAGGGTTACCAATTCACCCCTCCACTTT,CASSSHPRVTNSPLHF
TRBJ2-1,TRBD2,-,TRBV14,TGTGCCAGCAGCCAACTAGCGGGGCCTTACAATGAGCAGTTCTTC,CASSQLAGPYNEQFF
TRBJ2-2,TRBD1,medium-sized,TRBV6-8,TGTGCCATCAGTGTGGGACAGGGGGATATGGCCGGGGAGCTGTTTTTT,CAISVGQGDMAGELFF
TRBJ1-4,-,-,TRBV30,TGTGCCTGGAGCGGGCAGGGTAATGAAAAACTGTTTTTT,CAWSGQGNEKLFF
TRBJ1-2,TRBD1,many,TRBV11-3,TGTGCCAGCAGCTCTACGGGACAGAGGTATGGCTACACCTTC,CASSSTGQRYGYTF
TRBJ1-3,-,medium-sized,TRBV11-3,TGTGCCAGCAGCTTAGAGGGTGGAGGATTCTCTGGAAACACCATATATTTT,CASSLEGGGFSGNTIYF
TRBJ1-5,-,-,TRBV19,TGTGCCACCGTGGGGTGGGGTCAGCCCCAGCATTTT,CATVGWGQPQHF
TRBJ2-7,TRBD2,few,TRBV6-8,TGTGCCAGCAGTTCACGACTAGCGGGGACCTACGAGCAGTACTTC,CASSSRLAGTYEQYF
TRBJ1-1,-,few,TRBV30,TGTGCCTGGAGTGTAATCGGACAGAACACTGAAGCTTTCTTT,CAWSVIGQNTEAFF